This T cell receptor (beta chain) was recovered during a study of cytomegalovirus exposure and HLA in healthy donors. Across the study: The Caucasian-associated ancestry cluster contained 81% of the approximately 410 genotyped donors. Points from the study as a whole: A likely sequencing artifact accounted for one observed cluster of highly shared sequence variants. In terms of immune exposure information, only CMV serostatus was available.

This clone was found once. The antigen remains unidentified. From germline, CDR1 is SQVTM and CDR2 ANQGSEA. CDR3 length equals 12 residues. Trimming removed 6 bases from V and 3 bases from J; junction bases left unmatched: 2. The PCR ran on 60 Vbeta and 13 Jbeta primers. The table came from immunoSEQ multiplex PCR; TCRdb's copy has only in-frame clones and leaves some out. The data hold 50,000 or so clones, with around 74% observed a single time. The rearrangement joins TRBV29-1 to TRBJ2-5; 9 bases align to TRBD2. The source of this sequence is a young man in good health and CMV-seronegative. The source material was PBMCs. In DNA form, the CDR3 reads TGCAGCGTATTAGCGGGAGAAGAGACCCAGTACTTC. It encodes CSVLAGEETQYF.